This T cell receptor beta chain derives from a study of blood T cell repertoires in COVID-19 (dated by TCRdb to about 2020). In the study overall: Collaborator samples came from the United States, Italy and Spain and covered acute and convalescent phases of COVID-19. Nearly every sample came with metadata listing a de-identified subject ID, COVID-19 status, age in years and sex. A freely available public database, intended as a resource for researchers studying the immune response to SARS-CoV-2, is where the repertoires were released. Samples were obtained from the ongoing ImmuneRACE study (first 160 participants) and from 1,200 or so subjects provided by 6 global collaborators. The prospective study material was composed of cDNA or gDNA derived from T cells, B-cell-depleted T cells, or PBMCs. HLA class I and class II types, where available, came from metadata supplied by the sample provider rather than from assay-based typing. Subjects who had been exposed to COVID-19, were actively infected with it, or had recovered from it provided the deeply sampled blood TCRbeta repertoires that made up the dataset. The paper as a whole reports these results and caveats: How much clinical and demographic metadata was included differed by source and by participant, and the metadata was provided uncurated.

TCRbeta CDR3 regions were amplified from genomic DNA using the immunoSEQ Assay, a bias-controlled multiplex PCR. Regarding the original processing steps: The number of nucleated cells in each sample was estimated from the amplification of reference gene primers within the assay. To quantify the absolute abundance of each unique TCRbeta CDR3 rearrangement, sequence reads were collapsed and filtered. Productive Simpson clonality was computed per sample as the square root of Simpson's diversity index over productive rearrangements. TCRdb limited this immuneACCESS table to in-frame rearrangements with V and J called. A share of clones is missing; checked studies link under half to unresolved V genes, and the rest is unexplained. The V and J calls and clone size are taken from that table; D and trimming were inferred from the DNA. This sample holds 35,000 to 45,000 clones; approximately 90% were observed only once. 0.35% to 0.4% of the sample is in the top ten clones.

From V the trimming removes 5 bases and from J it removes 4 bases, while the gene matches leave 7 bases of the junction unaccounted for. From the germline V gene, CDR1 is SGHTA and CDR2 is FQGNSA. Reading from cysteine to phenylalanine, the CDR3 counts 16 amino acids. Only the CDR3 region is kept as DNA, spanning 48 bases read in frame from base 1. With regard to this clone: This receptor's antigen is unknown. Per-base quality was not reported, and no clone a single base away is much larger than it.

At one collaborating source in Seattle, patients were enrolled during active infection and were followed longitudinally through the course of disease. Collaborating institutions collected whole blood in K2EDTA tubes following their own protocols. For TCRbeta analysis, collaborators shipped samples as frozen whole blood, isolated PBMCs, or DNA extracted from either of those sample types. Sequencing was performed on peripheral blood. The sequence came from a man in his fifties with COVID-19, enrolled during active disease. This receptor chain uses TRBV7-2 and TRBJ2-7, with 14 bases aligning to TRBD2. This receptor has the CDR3 CASSVGTSGSLYEQYF. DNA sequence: TGTGCCAGCAGCGTAGGGACTAGCGGGAGCCTTTACGAGCAGTACTTC. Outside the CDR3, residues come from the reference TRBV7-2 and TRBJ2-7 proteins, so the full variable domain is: GAGVSQSPSNKVTEKGKDVELRCDPISGHTALYWYRQSLGQGLEFLIYFQGNSAPDKSGLPSDRFSAERTGGSVSTLTIQRTQQEDSAVYLCASSVGTSGSLYEQYFGPGTRLTVT.